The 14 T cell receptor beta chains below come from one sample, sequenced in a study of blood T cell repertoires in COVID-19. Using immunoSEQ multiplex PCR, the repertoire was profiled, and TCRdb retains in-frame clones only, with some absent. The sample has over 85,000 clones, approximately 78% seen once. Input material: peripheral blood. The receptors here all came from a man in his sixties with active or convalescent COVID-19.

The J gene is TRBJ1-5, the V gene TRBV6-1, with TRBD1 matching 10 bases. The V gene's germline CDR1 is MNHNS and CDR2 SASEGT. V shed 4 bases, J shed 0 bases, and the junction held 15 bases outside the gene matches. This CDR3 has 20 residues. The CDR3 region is CASSVVGRDRGFYSNQPQHF. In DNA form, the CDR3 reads TGTGCCAGCAGTGTTGTGGGACGGGACAGGGGTTTTTATAGCAATCAGCCCCAGCATTTT.

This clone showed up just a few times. The CDR3 protein is CASSELGGVAFF. CDR3 nucleotides: TGTGCCAGCAGTGAATTAGGAGGGGTAGCTTTCTTT. V gene TRBV6-1 combines with J gene TRBJ1-1; D perhaps matches TRBD1 (5 bases). CDR3 length equals 12 residues. Germline CDR1 and CDR2: MNHNS and SASEGT. Trimming pared 2 bases from V and 10 bases from J, leaving 11 bases between.

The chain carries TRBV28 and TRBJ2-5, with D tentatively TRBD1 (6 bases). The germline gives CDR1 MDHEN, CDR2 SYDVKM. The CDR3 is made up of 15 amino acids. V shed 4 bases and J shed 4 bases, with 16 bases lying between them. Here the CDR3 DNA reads TGTGCCAGCAGTTCCCCCCAGGGGCCCGGAGAGACCCAGTACTTC. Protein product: CASSSPQGPGETQYF.

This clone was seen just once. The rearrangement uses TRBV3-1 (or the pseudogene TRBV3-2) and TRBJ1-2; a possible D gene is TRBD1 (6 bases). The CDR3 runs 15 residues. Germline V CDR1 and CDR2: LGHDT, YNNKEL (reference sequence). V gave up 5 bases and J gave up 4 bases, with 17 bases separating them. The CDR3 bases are TGTGCCAGCAGCAAGGACAGTATCGGTTCCTATGGCTACACCTTC. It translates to CASSKDSIGSYGYTF.

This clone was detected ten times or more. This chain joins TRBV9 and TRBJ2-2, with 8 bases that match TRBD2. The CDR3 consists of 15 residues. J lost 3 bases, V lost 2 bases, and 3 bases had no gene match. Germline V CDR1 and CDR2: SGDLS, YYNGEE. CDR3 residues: CASSVSGTYTGELFF. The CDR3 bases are TGTGCCAGCAGCGTTAGCGGGACTTACACCGGGGAGCTGTTTTTT.

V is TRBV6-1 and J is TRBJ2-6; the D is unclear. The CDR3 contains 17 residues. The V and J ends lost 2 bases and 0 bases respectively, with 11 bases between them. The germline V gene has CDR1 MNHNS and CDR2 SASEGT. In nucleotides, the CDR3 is TGTGCCAGCAGTGAAAGGTTGAGGCCCTCTGGGGCCAACGTCCTGACTTTC. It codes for CASSERLRPSGANVLTF.

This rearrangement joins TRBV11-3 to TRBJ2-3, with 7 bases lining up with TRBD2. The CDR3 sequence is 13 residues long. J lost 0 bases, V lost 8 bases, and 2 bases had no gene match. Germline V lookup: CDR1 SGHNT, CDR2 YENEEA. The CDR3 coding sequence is TGTGCCAGCGGGCGGGAGAGCACAGATACGCAGTATTTT. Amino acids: CASGRESTDTQYF.

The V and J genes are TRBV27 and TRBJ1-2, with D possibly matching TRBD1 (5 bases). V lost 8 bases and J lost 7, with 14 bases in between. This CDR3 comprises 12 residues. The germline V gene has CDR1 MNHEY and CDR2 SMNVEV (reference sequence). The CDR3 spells CASAGEGRGYTF. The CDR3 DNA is TGTGCCAGCGCCGGGGAGGGGCGTGGCTACACCTTC.

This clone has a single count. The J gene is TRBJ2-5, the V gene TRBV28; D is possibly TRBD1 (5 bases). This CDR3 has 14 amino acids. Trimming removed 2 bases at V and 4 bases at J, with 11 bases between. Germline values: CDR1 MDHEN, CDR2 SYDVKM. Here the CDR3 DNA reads TGTGCCAGCAGTTTACAGGGAAGTCGAGAGACCCAGTACTTC. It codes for CASSLQGSRETQYF.

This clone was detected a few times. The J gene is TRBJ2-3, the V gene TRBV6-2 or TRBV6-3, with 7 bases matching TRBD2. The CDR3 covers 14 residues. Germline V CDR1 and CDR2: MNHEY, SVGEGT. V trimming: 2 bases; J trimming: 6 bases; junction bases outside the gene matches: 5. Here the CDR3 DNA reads TGTGCCAGCAGTTACGCGGGAGATAGTGATACGCAGTATTTT. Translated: CASSYAGDSDTQYF.

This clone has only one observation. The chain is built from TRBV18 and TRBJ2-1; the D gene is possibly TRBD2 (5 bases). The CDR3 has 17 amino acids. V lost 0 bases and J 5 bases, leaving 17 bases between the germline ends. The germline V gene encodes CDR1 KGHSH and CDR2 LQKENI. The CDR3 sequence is CASSPPVRASWDNEQFF. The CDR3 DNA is TGTGCCAGCTCACCACCGGTTAGGGCTAGCTGGGACAATGAGCAGTTCTTC. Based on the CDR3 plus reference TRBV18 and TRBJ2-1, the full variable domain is NAGVMQNPRHLVRRRGQEARLRCSPMKGHSHVYWYRQLPEEGLKFMVYLQKENIIDESGMPKERFSAEFPKEGPSILRIQQVVRGDSAAYFCASSPPVRASWDNEQFFGPGTRLTVL.

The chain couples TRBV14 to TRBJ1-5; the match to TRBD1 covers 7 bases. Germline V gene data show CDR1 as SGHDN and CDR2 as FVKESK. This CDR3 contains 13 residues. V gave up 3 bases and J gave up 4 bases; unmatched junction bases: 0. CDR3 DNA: TGTGCCAGCAGCCAGACAGGGAATCAGCCCCAGCATTTT. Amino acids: CASSQTGNQPQHF. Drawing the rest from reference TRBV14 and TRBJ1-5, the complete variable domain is EAGVTQFPSHSVIEKGQTVTLRCDPISGHDNLYWYRRVMGKEIKFLLHFVKESKQDESGMPNNRFLAERTGGTYSTLKVQPAELEDSGVYFCASSQTGNQPQHFGDGTRLSIL.

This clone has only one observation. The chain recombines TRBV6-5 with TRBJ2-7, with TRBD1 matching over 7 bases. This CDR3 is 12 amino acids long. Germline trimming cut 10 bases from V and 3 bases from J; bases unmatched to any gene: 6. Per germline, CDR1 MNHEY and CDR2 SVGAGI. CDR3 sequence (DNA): TGTGCCACCTCGGGACAGCTCTACGAGCAGTACGTC. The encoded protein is CATSGQLYEQYV.

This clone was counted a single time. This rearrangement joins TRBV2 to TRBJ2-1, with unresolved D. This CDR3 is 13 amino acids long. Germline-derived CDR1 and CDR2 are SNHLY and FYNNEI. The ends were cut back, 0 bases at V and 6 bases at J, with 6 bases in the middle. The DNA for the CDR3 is TGTGCCAGCAGTGAAGCGAGTGGCAATGAGCAGTTCTTC. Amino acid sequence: CASSEASGNEQFF. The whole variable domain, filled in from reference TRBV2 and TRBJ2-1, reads EPEVTQTPSHQVTQMGQEVILRCVPISNHLYFYWYRQILGQKVEFLVSFYNNEISEKSEIFDDQFSVERPDGSNFTLKIRSTKLEDSAMYFCASSEASGNEQFFGPGTRLTVL.